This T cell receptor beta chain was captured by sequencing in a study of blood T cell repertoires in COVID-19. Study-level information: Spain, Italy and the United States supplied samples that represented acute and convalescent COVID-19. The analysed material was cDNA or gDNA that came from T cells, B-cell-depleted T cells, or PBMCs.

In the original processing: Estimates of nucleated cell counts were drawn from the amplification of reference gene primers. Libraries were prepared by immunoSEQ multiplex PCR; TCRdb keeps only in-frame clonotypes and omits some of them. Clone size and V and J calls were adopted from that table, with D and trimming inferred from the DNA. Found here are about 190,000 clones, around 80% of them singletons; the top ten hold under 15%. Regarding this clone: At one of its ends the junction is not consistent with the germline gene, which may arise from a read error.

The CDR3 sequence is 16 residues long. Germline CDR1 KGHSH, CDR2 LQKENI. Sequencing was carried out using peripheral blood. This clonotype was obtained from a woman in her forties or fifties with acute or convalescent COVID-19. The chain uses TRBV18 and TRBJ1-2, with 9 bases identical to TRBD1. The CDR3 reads CASSPLGDRGNYGYTF. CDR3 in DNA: TGTGCCAGCTCCCCACTGGGTGACAGGGGGAACTATGGCTACACCTTC.